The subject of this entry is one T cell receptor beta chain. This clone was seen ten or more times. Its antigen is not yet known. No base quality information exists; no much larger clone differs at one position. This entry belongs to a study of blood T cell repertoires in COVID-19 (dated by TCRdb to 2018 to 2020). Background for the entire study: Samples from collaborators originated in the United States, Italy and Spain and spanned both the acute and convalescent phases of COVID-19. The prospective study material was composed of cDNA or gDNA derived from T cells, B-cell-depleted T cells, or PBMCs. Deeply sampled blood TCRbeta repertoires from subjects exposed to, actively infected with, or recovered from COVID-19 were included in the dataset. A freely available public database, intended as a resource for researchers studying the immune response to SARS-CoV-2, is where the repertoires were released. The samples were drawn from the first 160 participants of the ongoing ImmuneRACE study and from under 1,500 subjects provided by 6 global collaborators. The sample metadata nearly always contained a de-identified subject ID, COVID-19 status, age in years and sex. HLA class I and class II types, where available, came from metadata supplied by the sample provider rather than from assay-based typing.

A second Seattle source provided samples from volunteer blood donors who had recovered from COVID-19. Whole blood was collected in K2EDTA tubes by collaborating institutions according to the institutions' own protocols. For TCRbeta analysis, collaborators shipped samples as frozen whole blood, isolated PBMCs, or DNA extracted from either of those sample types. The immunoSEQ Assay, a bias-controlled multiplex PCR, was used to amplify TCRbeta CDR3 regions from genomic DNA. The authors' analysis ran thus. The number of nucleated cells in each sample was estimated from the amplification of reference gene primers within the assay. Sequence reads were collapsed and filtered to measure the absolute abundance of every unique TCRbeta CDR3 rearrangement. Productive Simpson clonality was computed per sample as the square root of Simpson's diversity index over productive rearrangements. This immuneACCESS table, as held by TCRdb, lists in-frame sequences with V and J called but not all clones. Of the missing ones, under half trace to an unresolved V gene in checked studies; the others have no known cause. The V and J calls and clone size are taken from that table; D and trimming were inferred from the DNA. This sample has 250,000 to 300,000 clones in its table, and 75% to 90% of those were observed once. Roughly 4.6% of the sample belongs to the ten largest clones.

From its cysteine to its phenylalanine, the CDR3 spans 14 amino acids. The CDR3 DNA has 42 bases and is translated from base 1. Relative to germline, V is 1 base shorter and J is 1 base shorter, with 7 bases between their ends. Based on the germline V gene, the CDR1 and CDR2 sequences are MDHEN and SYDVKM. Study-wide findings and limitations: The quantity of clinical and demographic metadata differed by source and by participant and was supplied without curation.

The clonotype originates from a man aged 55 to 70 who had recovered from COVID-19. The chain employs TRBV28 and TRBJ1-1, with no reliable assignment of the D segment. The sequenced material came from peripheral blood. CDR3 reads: CASSLSRWNTEAFF. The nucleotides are TGTGCCAGCAGTTTATCCAGGTGGAACACTGAAGCTTTCTTT.